This is a list of T cell receptor beta chains from one sample in a study of regulatory T cells in long-lasting Graves disease. TCRdb independently ran MiXCR on the multiplex PCR reads; one entry per CDR3 protein. The data show 410,000 or so distinct CDR3 sequences, with around 14% seen just once and over 15% held by the top ten. This sample was also put to use in a study of T cells in Graves' hyperthyroidism and ophthalmopathy.

The starting material was peripheral blood mononuclear cells (PBMCs), obtained at new diagnosis, from a patient treated with antithyroid drugs. The receptors were sampled from a woman in her 30s with Graves disease. Each CDR3 is given with its conserved first and last residue. The D gene is left open where the match is weak. A clone size is listed for some rows: how often the clone was seen (once, few, many), or a class if it is expanded.

DNA: TGTGCCAGCAGCCTGGGGAAACACACGACTTACAATGAGCAGTTCTTC; CDR3: CASSLGKHTTYNEQFF; size: few; D: NA; J: TRBJ2-1; V: TRBV5-6
DNA: TGCGCCAGCAGCTTGGAGGGGCCTATCTCCTACGAGCAGTACTTC; CDR3: CASSLEGPISYEQYF; size: few; D: NA; J: TRBJ2-7; V: TRBV5-1
DNA: TGTGCCAGTAGTATCCGGGGGGAGATCTACGAGCAGTACTTC; CDR3: CASSIRGEIYEQYF; size: many; D: TRBD2; J: TRBJ2-7; V: TRBV19
DNA: TGTGCCAGCAGTTTGGACCAGCGACTTTACAATGAGCAGTTCTTC; CDR3: CASSLDQRLYNEQFF; size: few; D: NA; J: TRBJ2-1; V: TRBV28
DNA: TGCAGTGCTAGAGATCCAGGGACCTATGGCTACACCTTC; CDR3: CSARDPGTYGYTF; size: few; D: NA; J: TRBJ1-2; V: TRBV20-1
DNA: TGTGCCAGCAGCCGGGGACAGATAGAAGAGACCCAGTACTTC; CDR3: CASSRGQIEETQYF; size: NA; D: TRBD1; J: TRBJ2-5; V: TRBV11-3
DNA: TGCAGCGTTGGGTTGCTGGGTGAGCAGTTCTTC; CDR3: CSVGLLGEQFF; size: NA; D: NA; J: TRBJ2-1; V: TRBV29-1
DNA: TGTGCCAGCAGCTTAGCCCTTGGGTGGGGGAAGTGGCAAGCTTTCTTT; CDR3: CASSLALGWGKWQAFF; size: few; D: NA; J: TRBJ1-1; V: TRBV7-9
DNA: TGTGCCAGCAGCTTAAGCCCTCTCCGGCTCGACGGGACCACAGATACGCAGTATTTT; CDR3: CASSLSPLRLDGTTDTQYF; size: many; D: NA; J: TRBJ2-3; V: TRBV7-3
DNA: TGTGCCACCAGTGACGGGGGACAGGGGAACGCTGAAGCTTTCTTT; CDR3: CATSDGGQGNAEAFF; size: NA; D: TRBD1; J: TRBJ1-1; V: TRBV24-1
DNA: TGTGCCAGCAGTAGCCGAGAGGGACCCGTCTACGAGCAGTACTTC; CDR3: CASSSREGPVYEQYF; size: many; D: NA; J: TRBJ2-7; V: TRBV12-3/TRBV12-4
DNA: TGTGCCAGCAGGCACGCCACAGATACGCAGTATTTT; CDR3: CASRHATDTQYF; size: many; D: NA; J: TRBJ2-3; V: TRBV6-1
DNA: TGCAGTGCTTCCAACCGAAGCGGGAGGTCCTCCTACGAGCAGTACTTC; CDR3: CSASNRSGRSSYEQYF; size: few; D: TRBD2; J: TRBJ2-7; V: TRBV20-1
DNA: TGTGCCAGCAGCTTTCAAGGATCTTCCACAGATACGCAGTATTTT; CDR3: CASSFQGSSTDTQYF; size: many; D: NA; J: TRBJ2-3; V: TRBV11-1
DNA: TGCGCCAGCAGTGACCCGGGGATGGCGAACACTGAAGCTTTCTTT; CDR3: CASSDPGMANTEAFF; size: NA; D: NA; J: TRBJ1-1; V: TRBV10-2
DNA: TGTGCCAGCAGCAACACCGGGACTAGCGGGAGTTACCGCACAGATACGCAGTATTTT; CDR3: CASSNTGTSGSYRTDTQYF; size: NA; D: TRBD2; J: TRBJ2-3; V: TRBV11-2
DNA: TGTGCCACCCGGGGGGGAGAGACCCAGTACTTC; CDR3: CATRGGETQYF; size: NA; D: TRBD2; J: TRBJ2-5; V: TRBV15
DNA: TGCGCCAGCAGCCAAGATCCTGGGTTAAACAATGAGCAGTTCTTC; CDR3: CASSQDPGLNNEQFF; size: many; D: NA; J: TRBJ2-1; V: TRBV4-1
DNA: TGTGCCAGCAGTTTAGGGACAGCCACTCCACCCCTCCACTTT; CDR3: CASSLGTATPPLHF; size: NA; D: NA; J: TRBJ1-6; V: TRBV12-3/TRBV12-4
DNA: TGTGCCAGCAGCCCATCCCCGGGACAGAAAACTTTCACCGGGGAGCTGTTTTTT; CDR3: CASSPSPGQKTFTGELFF; size: NA; D: TRBD1; J: TRBJ2-2; V: TRBV7-9
DNA: TGTGCCAGCAGTGACTCAGAGAACACTGAAGCTTTCTTT; CDR3: CASSDSENTEAFF; size: many; D: NA; J: TRBJ1-1; V: TRBV6-4
DNA: TGTGCCAGCAGCTTGGGGAATAGCGGGACATACGAGCAGTACTTC; CDR3: CASSLGNSGTYEQYF; size: many; D: TRBD2; J: TRBJ2-7; V: TRBV11-2
DNA: TGTGCCAGCAGTAAAACGACTAGCGGGAGGTCCTACGAGCAGTACTTC; CDR3: CASSKTTSGRSYEQYF; size: NA; D: TRBD2; J: TRBJ2-7; V: TRBV6-1